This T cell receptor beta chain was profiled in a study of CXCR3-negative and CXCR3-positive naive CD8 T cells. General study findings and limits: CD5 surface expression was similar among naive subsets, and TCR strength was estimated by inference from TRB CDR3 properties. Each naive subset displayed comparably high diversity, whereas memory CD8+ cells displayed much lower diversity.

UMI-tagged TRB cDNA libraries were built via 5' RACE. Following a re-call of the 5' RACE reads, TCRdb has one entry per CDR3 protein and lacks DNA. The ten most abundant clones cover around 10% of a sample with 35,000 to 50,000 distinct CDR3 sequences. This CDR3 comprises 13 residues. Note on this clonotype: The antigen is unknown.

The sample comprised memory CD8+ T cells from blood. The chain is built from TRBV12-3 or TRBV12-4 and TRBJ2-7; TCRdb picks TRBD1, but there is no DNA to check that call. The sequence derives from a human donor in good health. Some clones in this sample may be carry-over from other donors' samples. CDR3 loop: CASSGDVWGEQYF.